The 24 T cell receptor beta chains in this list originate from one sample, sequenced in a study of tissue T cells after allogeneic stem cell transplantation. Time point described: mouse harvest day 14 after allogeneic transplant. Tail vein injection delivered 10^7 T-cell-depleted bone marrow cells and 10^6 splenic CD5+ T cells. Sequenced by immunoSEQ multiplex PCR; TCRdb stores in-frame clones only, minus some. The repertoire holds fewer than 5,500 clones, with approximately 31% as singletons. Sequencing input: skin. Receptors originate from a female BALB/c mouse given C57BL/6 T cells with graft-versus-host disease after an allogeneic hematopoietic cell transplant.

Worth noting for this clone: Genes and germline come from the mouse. The CDR3 region is CSSSRTGNTEVFF. The CDR3 DNA, read in part, is TGCTCCAGCAGTCGGACAGGAAACACAGAAGTCTTC. V is TRBV23 and J is TRBJ1-1; the DNA was not used to check the table's D call, TRBD1. Read sequence stops 1 residue before the CDR3 end, and the germline J gene provides the missing end. The germline V gene has CDR1 KGHTA and CDR2 FQNQQP. The CDR3 totals 13 residues.

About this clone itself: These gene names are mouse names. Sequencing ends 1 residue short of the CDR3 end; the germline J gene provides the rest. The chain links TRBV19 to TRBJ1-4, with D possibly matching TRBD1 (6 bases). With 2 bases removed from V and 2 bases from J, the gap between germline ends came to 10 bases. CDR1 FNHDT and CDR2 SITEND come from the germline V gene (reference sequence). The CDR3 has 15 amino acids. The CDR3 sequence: CASSMRTASNERLFF. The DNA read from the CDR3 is TGTGCCAGCAGTATGAGGACAGCATCCAACGAAAGATTATTT.

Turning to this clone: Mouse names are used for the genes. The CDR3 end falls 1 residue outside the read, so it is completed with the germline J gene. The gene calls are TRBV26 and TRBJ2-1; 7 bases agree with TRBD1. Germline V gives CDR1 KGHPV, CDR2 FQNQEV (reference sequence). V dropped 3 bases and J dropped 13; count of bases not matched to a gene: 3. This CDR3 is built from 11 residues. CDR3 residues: CASSLQGTQFF. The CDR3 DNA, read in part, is TGTGCCAGCAGTCTACAGGGGACCCAGTTC.

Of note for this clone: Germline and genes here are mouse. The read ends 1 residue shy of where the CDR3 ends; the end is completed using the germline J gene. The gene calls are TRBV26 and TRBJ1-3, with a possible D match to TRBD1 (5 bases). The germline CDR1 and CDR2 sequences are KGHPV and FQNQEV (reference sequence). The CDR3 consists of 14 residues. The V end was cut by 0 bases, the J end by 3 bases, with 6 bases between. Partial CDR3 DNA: TGTGCCAGCAGTCTGTCAGGGGATGGAAATACGCTCTAT. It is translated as CASSLSGDGNTLY. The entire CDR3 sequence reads CASSLSGDGNTLYF.

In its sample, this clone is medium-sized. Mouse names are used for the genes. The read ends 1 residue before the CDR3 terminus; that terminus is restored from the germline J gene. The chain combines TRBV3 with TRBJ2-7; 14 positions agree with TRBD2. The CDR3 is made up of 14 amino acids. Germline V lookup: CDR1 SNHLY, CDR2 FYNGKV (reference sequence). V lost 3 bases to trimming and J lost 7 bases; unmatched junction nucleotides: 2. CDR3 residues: CASSLGLGGREQYF. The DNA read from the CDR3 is TGTGCCAGCAGCTTGGGACTGGGGGGGCGAGAACAGTAC.

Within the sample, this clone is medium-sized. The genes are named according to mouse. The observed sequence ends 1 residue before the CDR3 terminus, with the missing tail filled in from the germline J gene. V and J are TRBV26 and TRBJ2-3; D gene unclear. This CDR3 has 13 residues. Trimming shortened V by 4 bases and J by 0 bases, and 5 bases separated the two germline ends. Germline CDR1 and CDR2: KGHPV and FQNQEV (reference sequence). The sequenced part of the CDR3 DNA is TGTGCCAGCAGTCAAACTAGTGCAGAAACGCTGTAT. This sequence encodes CASSQTSAETLY. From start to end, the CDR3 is CASSQTSAETLYF.

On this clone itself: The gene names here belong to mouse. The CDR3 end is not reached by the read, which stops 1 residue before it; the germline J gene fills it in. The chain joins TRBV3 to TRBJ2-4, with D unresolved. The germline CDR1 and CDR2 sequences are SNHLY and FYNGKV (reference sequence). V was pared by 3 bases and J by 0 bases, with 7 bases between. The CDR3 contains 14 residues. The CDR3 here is CASSFQYSQNTLYF. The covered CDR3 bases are TGTGCCAGCAGCTTTCAGTATAGTCAAAACACCTTGTAC.

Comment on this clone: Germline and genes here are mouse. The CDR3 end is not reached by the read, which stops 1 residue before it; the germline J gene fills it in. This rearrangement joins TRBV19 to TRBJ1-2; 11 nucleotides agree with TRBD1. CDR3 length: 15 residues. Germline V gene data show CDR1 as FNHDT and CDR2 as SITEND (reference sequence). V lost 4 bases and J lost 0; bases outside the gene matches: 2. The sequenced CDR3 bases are TGTGCCAGCAGTCGGGGACAGGGGGCAAACTCCGACTACACC. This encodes CASSRGQGANSDYT. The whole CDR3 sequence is CASSRGQGANSDYTF.

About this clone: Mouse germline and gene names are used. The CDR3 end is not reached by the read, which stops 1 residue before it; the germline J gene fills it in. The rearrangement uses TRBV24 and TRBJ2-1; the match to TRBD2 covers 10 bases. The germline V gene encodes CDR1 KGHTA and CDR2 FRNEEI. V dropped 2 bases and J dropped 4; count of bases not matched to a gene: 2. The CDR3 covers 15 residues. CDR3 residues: CASSLAGLGYAEQFF. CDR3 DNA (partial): TGTGCCAGCAGTCTGGCGGGACTGGGGTATGCTGAGCAGTTC.

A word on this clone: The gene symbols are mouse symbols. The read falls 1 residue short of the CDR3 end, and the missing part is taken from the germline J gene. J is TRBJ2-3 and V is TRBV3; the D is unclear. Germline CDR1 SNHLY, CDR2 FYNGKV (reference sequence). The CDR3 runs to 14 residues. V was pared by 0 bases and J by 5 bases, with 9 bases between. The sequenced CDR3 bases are TGTGCCAGCAGCTTAGCGGGAGGGAGAGAAACGCTGTAT. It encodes CASSLAGGRETLY. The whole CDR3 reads CASSLAGGRETLYF.

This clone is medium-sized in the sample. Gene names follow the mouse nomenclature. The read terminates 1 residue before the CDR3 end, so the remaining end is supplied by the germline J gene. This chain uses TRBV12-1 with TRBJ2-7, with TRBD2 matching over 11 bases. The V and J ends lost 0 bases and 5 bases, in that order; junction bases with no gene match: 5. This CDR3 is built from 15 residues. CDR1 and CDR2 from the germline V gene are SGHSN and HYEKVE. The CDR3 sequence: CASSLTGGALDEQYF. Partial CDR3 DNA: TGTGCCAGCTCTCTCACTGGGGGGGCGCTGGATGAACAGTAC.

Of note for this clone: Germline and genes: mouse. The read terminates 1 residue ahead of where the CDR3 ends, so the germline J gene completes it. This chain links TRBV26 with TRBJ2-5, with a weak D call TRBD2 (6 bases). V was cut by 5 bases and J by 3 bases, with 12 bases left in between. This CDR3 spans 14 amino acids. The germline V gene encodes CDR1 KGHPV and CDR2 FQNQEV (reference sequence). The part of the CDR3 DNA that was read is TGTGCCAGCAGTTTGTACTGGGATCAAGACACCCAGTAC. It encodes CASSLYWDQDTQY. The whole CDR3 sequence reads CASSLYWDQDTQYF.

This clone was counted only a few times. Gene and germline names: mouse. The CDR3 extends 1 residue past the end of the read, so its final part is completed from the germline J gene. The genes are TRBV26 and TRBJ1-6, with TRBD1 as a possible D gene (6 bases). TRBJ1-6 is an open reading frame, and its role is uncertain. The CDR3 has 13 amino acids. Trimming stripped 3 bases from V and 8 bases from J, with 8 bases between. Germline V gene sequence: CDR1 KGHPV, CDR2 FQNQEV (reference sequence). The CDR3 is CASSLYRDSPLYF. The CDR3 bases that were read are TGTGCCAGCAGTCTCTACAGGGATTCGCCCCTCTAC.

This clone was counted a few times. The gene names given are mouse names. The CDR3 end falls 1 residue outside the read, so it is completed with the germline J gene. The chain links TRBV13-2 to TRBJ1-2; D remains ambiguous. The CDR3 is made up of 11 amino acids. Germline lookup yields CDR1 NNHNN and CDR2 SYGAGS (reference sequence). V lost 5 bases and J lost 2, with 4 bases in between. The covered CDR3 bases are TGTGCCAGCGGCGAGAACTCCGACTACACC. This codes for CASGENSDYT. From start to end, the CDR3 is CASGENSDYTF.

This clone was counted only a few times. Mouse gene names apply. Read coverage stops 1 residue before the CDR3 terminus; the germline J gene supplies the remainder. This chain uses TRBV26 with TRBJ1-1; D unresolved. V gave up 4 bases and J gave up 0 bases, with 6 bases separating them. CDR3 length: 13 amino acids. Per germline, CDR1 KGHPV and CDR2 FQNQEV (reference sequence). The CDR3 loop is CASSPDPNTEVFF. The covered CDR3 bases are TGTGCCAGCAGTCCCGACCCAAACACAGAAGTCTTC.

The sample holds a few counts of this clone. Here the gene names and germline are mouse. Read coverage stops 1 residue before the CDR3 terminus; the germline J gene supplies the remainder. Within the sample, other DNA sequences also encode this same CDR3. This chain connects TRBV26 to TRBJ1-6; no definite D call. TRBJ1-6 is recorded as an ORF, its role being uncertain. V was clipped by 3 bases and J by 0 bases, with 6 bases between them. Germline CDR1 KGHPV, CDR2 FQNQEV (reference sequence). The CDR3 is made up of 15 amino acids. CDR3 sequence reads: CASSLTDSYNSPLYF. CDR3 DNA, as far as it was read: TGTGCCAGCAGTCTTACAGATTCCTATAATTCGCCCCTCTAC.

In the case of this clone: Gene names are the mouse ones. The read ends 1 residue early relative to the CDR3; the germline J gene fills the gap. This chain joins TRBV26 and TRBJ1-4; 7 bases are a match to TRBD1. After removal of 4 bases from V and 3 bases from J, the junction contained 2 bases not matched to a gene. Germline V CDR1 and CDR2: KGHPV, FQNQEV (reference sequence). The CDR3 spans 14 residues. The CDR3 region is CASSRQGANERLFF. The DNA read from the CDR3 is TGTGCCAGCAGTCGACAGGGCGCCAACGAAAGATTATTT.

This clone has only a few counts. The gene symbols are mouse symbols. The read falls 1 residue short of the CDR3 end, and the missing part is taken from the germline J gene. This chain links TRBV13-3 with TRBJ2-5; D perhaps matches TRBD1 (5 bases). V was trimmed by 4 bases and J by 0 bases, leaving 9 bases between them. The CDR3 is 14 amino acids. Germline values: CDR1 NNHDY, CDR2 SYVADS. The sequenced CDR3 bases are TGTGCCAGCAGTCCCGACAGTAACCAAGACACCCAGTAC. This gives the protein CASSPDSNQDTQY. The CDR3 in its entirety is CASSPDSNQDTQYF.

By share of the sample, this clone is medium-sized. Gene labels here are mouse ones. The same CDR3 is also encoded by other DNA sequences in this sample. CDR3 residues: CASSLQNSDYTF. The CDR3 DNA, read in part, is TGTGCCAGCAGTCTCCAGAACTCCGACTACACC. The chain recombines TRBV26 with TRBJ1-2; D not certain. The read ends 1 residue before the CDR3 terminus; that terminus is restored from the germline J gene. V lost 3 bases and J 2 bases, leaving 4 bases between the germline ends. The length of the CDR3 is 12 residues. Germline lookup yields CDR1 KGHPV and CDR2 FQNQEV (reference sequence).

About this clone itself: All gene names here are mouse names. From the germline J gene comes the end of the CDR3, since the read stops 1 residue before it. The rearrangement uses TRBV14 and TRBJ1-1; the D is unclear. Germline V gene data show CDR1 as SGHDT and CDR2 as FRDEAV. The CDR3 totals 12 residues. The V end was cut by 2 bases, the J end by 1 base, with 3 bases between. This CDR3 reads CASSLQNTEVFF. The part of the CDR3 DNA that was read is TGTGCCAGCAGTTTACAAAACACAGAAGTCTTC.

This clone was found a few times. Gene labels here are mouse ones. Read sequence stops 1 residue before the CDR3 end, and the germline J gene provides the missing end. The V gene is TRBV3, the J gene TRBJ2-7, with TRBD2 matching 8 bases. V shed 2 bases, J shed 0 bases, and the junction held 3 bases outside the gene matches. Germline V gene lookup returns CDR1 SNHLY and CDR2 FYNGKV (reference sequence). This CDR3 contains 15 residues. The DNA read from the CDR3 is TGTGCCAGCAGCTTACGGACTGGGAGCTCCTATGAACAGTAC. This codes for CASSLRTGSSYEQY. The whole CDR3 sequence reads CASSLRTGSSYEQYF.

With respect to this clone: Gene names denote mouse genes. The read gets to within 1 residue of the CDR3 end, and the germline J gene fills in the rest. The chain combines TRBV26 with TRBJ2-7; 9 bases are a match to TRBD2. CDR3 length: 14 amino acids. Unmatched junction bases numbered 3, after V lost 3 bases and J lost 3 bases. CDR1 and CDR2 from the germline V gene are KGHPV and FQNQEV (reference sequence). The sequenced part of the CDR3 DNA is TGTGCCAGCAGTCTCCTGGGGGGGTTCTATGAACAGTAC. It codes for CASSLLGGFYEQY. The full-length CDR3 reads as CASSLLGGFYEQYF.

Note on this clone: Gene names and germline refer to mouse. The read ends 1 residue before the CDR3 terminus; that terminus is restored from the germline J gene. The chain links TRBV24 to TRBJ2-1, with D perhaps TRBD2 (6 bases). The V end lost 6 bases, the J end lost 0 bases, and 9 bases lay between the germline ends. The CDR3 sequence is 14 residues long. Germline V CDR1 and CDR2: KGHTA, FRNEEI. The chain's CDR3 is CASRRLDNYAEQFF. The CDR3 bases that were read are TGTGCCAGCAGGCGACTGGATAACTATGCTGAGCAGTTC.

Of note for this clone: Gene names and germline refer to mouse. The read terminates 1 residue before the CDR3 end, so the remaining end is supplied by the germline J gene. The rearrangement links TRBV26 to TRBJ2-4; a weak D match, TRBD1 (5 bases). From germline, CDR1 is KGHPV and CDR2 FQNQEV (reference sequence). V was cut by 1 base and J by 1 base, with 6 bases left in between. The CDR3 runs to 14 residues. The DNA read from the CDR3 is TGTGCCAGCAGTCTGTACAGGCGTCAAAACACCTTGTAC. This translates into CASSLYRRQNTLY. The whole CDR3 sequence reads CASSLYRRQNTLYF. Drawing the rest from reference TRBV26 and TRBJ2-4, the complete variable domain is NSKVIQTPRYLVKGQGQKAKMRCIPEKGHPVVFWYQQNKNNEFKFLINFQNQEVLQQIDMTEKRFSAECPSNSPCSLEIQSSEAGDSALYLCASSLYRRQNTLYFGAGTRLSVL.